The 14 T cell receptor beta chains in this list originate from one sample, sequenced in a study of Graves' ophthalmopathy and Graves' hyperthyroidism (dated by TCRdb to the late 2010s). For sequencing, an Illumina HiSeq 2000 was employed. TCR beta CDR3 regions were amplified from RNA transcripts for repertoire sequencing. The first round of RT-PCR was done with HTBI primers and the Qiagen OneStep RT-PCR kit, and was followed by a second round of multiplex PCR, then size selection and purification. TCRdb took the public reads, trimmed them with fastp at Q25, ran MiXCR for clone calling and kept in-frame beta chains. Under each unique CDR3 protein, matching rows form one entry showing the most common genes and DNA. The sample table holds about half a million distinct CDR3 sequences, of which about an eighth were seen once. About 9.4% of the sample lies in the top ten. Material for sequencing was blood. All receptors derive from a woman in her thirties with Graves' ophthalmopathy. Donor details come from another sample of the same person, matched by shared clones.

The table lists this clonotype with many counts. The V and J genes are TRBV27 and TRBJ2-7, with D unresolved. Trimming removed 4 bases at V and 5 bases at J, with 9 bases between. The CDR3 runs to 12 residues. Germline lookup yields CDR1 MNHEY and CDR2 SMNVEV (reference sequence). The CDR3 region is CASSSQSNEQYF. As DNA, the CDR3 is TGTGCCAGCAGTTCCCAAAGCAACGAGCAGTACTTC.

This clonotype has at least ten counts. The V and J genes are TRBV7-8 and TRBJ2-5, with 11 bases fitting TRBD2. This CDR3 spans 15 amino acids. The junction had 6 bases not matched to a gene; V was cut back by 5 bases and J by 4 bases. Germline values: CDR1 SGHVS, CDR2 FQNEAQ. CDR3 nucleotides: TGTGCCAGCAGCAGTAGCGGGGGGGCTACAGAGACCCAGTACTTC. Translated, it gives CASSSSGGATETQYF.

In the case of this clonotype: This clone may be a read error of a much larger clone one base away. The chain joins TRBV28 to TRBJ2-7, with TRBD2 as a possible D gene (6 bases). This CDR3 spans 13 amino acids. Per the germline V gene, CDR1 is MDHEN and CDR2 is SYDVKM. V gave up 10 bases and J gave up 4 bases, with 17 bases separating them. In nucleotides, the CDR3 is TGTGCCACCAACGACGGGACTTTGTACGAGCAGTACTTC. The encoded protein is CATNDGTLYEQYF.

This clonotype was recorded at least ten times. The chain recombines TRBV12-3 or TRBV12-4 with TRBJ1-1; no clear D gene. The CDR3 contains 12 residues. V lost 3 bases, J lost 6 bases, and 8 bases lay in between. The CDR3 bases are TGTGCCAGCAGTTTTTCAGTCCCTGAAGCTTTCTTT. This encodes CASSFSVPEAFF.

This clonotype was seen many times. The chain uses TRBV5-1 and TRBJ1-1; 7 nucleotides align to TRBD1. CDR1 and CDR2 from the germline V gene are SGHRS and YFSETQ. V lost 4 bases to trimming and J lost 1 base; unmatched junction nucleotides: 4. The CDR3 covers 14 residues. CDR3 nucleotide sequence: TGCGCCAGCAGCGTTCGACAGGGGAACACTGAAGCTTTCTTT. It translates to CASSVRQGNTEAFF.

This clonotype showed up just a few times. This chain joins TRBV4-1 and TRBJ2-4; 7 bases are shared with TRBD1. CDR1 is MGHRA, CDR2 YSYEKL, per germline. V shed 4 bases, J shed 3 bases, and the junction held 6 bases outside the gene matches. The length of the CDR3 is 15 residues. The CDR3 is CASSPKTGNKNIQYF. CDR3 DNA: TGCGCCAGCAGCCCCAAGACAGGGAACAAAAACATTCAGTACTTC.

There are many counts of this clonotype. This chain links TRBV6-5 with TRBJ1-1; D gene ambiguous. The CDR3 is 13 residues long. V was pared by 2 bases and J by 2 bases, with 6 bases between. The germline gives CDR1 MNHEY, CDR2 SVGAGI. CDR3 region: CASSYVANTEAFF. CDR3 nucleotides: TGTGCCAGCAGTTACGTTGCCAACACTGAAGCTTTCTTT.

This clonotype was seen ten or more times. The J gene is TRBJ2-7, the V gene TRBV19; TRBD1 aligns across 10 bases. V lost 7 bases to trimming and J lost 4 bases; unmatched junction nucleotides: 10. Germline lookup yields CDR1 LNHDA and CDR2 SQIVND (reference sequence). This CDR3 has 15 amino acids. The CDR3 region is CASTRRQGAGYEQYF. CDR3 coding DNA: TGTGCCAGTACCAGGCGACAGGGGGCTGGATACGAGCAGTACTTC.

This clonotype was observed many times. This rearrangement joins TRBV11-2 to TRBJ2-7; the match to TRBD1 covers 8 bases. V was clipped by 5 bases and J by 2 bases; unmatched bases: 8. This CDR3 has 15 residues. CDR1 and CDR2 from the germline V gene are SGHAT and FQNNGV. The CDR3 DNA is TGTGCCAGCAGCAAAGATAGGGGACAGGCCTACGAGCAGTACTTC. This sequence encodes CASSKDRGQAYEQYF.

This clonotype has a single count. A much larger clone differs by one base, so this may be a read error. The chain combines TRBV29-1 with TRBJ2-2; no clear D. Trimming shortened V by 4 bases and J by 0 bases, and 15 bases separated the two germline ends. Germline assignment: CDR1 SQVTM and CDR2 ANQGSEA. This CDR3 is 16 amino acids long. The CDR3 DNA reads as TGCAGCGTTGGATACGGTGGCACCCCGAACACCGGGGAGCTGTTTTTT. This sequence encodes CSVGYGGTPNTGELFF.

Points on this clonotype: A much larger clone differs from this one at a single base, so this may be a read error. This chain connects TRBV25-1 to TRBJ2-7, with D perhaps matching TRBD2 (6 bases). The germline CDR1 and CDR2 sequences are MGHDK and SYGVNS. V was pared by 2 bases and J by 6 bases, with 17 bases between. This CDR3 comprises 15 residues. The CDR3 nucleotides read TGTGCCAGCAGTGAACGCCTAGCGCGAGACGGCGAGCAGTACTTC. This translates into CASSERLARDGEQYF.

This clonotype occurred many times. The chain carries TRBV12-3 or TRBV12-4 and TRBJ2-2; no reliable D call. The length of the CDR3 is 13 residues. Deletions cut 8 bases from V and 7 bases from J, with 14 bases between. The CDR3 is CASVRTTGGELFF. CDR3 nucleotide sequence: TGTGCCAGCGTCCGGACGACCGGCGGGGAGCTGTTTTTT.

Ten or more counts support this clonotype. The genes are TRBV11-2 and TRBJ2-5; D is unclear. The V end lost 6 bases, the J end lost 4 bases, and 18 bases lay between the germline ends. The CDR3 has 15 amino acids. The V gene's germline CDR1 is SGHAT and CDR2 FQNNGV. The CDR3 DNA sequence: TGTGCCAGCAGGGAGACCTGGGCCCCAGGAGAGACCCAGTACTTC. Amino acid sequence: CASRETWAPGETQYF. The full variable domain, completed using reference TRBV11-2 and TRBJ2-5, is EAGVAQSPRYKIIEKRQSVAFWCNPISGHATLYWYQQILGQGPKLLIQFQNNGVVDDSQLPKDRFSAERLKGVDSTLKIQPAKLEDSAVYLCASRETWAPGETQYFGPGTRLLVL.

This clonotype was seen a few times. The chain joins TRBV30 to TRBJ2-2; D ambiguous. V lost 3 bases and J 4 bases, leaving 12 bases between the germline ends. CDR3 length equals 14 residues. Looked up from germline, CDR1 is GTSNPN and CDR2 is SVGIG (reference sequence). The CDR3 loop is CAWRGRVVTGELFF. CDR3 DNA: TGTGCCTGGAGGGGTAGAGTTGTCACCGGGGAGCTGTTTTTT.